The entry below gives a single T cell receptor (beta chain) sequence along with its context. What it binds is unknown. The CDR3 is 16 amino acids. The PCR was carried out with 60 Vbeta primers and 13 Jbeta primers. Here immunoSEQ multiplex PCR was the method, and the copy in TCRdb shows in-frame clones only, minus some. The table records about 73,000 clones, roughly four fifths of them present only once. These data belong to a study of cytomegalovirus exposure and HLA in healthy donors. Study-level points and caveats: Specificity for CMV antigens was confirmed in vitro for a few of the CMV-associated chains. Reportedly, diagnosis of cytomegalovirus status by the classifier showed high specificity and sensitivity. Prediction of most subjects' HLA-A and HLA-B alleles by TCR beta sequences was reportedly accurate. Earlier findings revealed that most TCR beta V segments proved productive either about 87% or about 30% of the time.

Sequencing was done on a sample of PBMCs. This sequence originates from a man aged 65 to 85 in good health and CMV-seronegative. The rearrangement uses TRBV21-1 and TRBJ2-2; TRBD2, the table's D call, lacks a check against the DNA. TRBV21-1 is flagged as a pseudogene. In nucleotides, the CDR3 is TGTGCCAGCAGCGTAAGGTTGGAGCACGACACCGGGGAGCTGTTTTTT. It translates to CASSVRLEHDTGELFF.